The entry below gives a single TCR beta chain sequence along with its context. V trimming: 7 bases; J trimming: 7 bases; junction bases outside the gene matches: 5. Germline assignment: CDR1 SNHLY and CDR2 FYNNEI. The CDR3 totals 12 residues. Source study methods: Reference gene primer amplification in the assay estimated nucleated cell counts. Sequencing used immunoSEQ multiplex PCR; TCRdb keeps in-frame clones, though not all of them. The V and J calls and clone size come from that table; D and trimming were worked out from the DNA. The table lists roughly 280,000 clones, 86% of them singletons. This sample is drawn from a study of blood T cell repertoires in COVID-19. On the study more broadly: The origin of the acute and convalescent COVID-19 samples was the United States, Italy and Spain. Sample material is recorded as cDNA or gDNA derived from T cells, B-cell-depleted T cells, or PBMCs.

This receptor was taken from a man aged 25 to 45 with active or convalescent COVID-19. The sequencing sample was made of peripheral blood. The rearrangement links TRBV2 to TRBJ1-2, with 8 bases lining up with TRBD1. CDR3 coding DNA: TGTGCCAGCACTCAGGACAGGGCTGGCTACACCTTC. It yields the protein CASTQDRAGYTF.